This T cell receptor beta chain was obtained from a study of human T cells and chemical hapten exposure. The time point here: patch test 1, 2 weeks after DPC sensitization. The treatment was: therapeutic diphenylcyclopropenone sensitization with weekly scalp DPC. Patches went on only after blood had been drawn each time. The donor pool consisted of alopecia patients aged 18 to 70 years, considered suitable for DPC. TCRdb reanalysed the RACE reads using MiXCR and keeps one entry per CDR3 protein. The table has 70,000 to 100,000 distinct CDR3 sequences, about 7.5% seen once. There are many counts of this clonotype. The CDR3 runs 16 residues. Trimming shortened V by 6 bases and J by 0 bases, and 12 bases separated the two germline ends. CDR1 MNHEY and CDR2 SMNVEV come from the germline V gene (reference sequence).

The chain combines TRBV27 with TRBJ1-6; D ambiguous. This clonotype was sampled from a woman in her twenties or thirties with alopecia areata. Some clones in this sample may be carry-over from other donors' samples. Sequencing was performed on whole blood, taken in connection with sensitization to the hapten diphenylcyclopropenone (DPC). DNA for the CDR3: TGTGCCAGCAGCTTTAGGGCTAGCTCCTATAATTCACCCCTCCACTTT. The encoded protein is CASSFRASSYNSPLHF.